The 22 T cell receptor beta chains in this list originate from one sample, sequenced in a study of shared clonotypes between healthy human individuals. TCRdb's table, derived via immunoSEQ multiplex PCR, lists solely in-frame clones and lacks some. The data contain about 560,000 clones, roughly 72% of them singletons. The sequenced sample was PBMCs. The receptors were gathered from a middle-aged woman in good health. Some clones in this sample may be carry-over from other donors' samples.

This clone was observed at least ten times. At the DNA level, this CDR3 is encoded by other sequences in the same sample as well. V is TRBV29-1 and J is TRBJ1-1; 11 bases match TRBD1. CDR3 length equals 14 residues. CDR1 and CDR2 (germline): SQVTM, ANQGSEA. V trimming: 6 bases; J trimming: 4 bases; junction bases outside the gene matches: 7. CDR3 loop: CSVSFGTGGTEAFF. Here the CDR3 DNA reads TGCAGCGTCTCCTTCGGGACAGGGGGCACTGAAGCTTTCTTT.

The V gene is TRBV6-6, the J gene TRBJ2-3; D might be TRBD1 or TRBD2, each matching 5 bases. CDR3 length: 13 amino acids. Deletions cut 6 bases from V and 4 bases from J, with 11 bases between. Germline V CDR1 and CDR2: MNHNY, SVGAGI (reference sequence). The CDR3 spells CASRGTSSDTQYF. As DNA, the CDR3 is TGTGCCAGCAGGGGGACCAGTTCAGATACGCAGTATTTT.

In regard to this clone: No conserved phenylalanine or tryptophan is present at the end of the CDR3, so a read error is the likely explanation. It is unclear where the CDR3 begins or ends on the DNA, so no DNA is shown, and the CDR3 is as TCRdb lists it. V usage is TRBV2 and J usage is TRBJ2-7; TRBD1 was called by the table and not checked on the DNA. Termini included, the CDR3 measures 13 amino acids. In germline, CDR1 is SNHLY, CDR2 FYNNEI. CDR3 protein: CASSEVGTGEDCL.

This chain connects TRBV4-1 to TRBJ2-2; possible D gene TRBD1, 5 bases. Germline CDR1 is MGHRA and CDR2 is YSYEKL. V lost 1 base to trimming and J lost 1 base, with 10 bases between them. The length of the CDR3 is 16 residues. The CDR3 DNA reads TGCGCCAGCAGCCAAGCGCCCGGACAGAACACCGGGGAGCTGTTTTTT. It is translated as CASSQAPGQNTGELFF.

This clone was seen more than once but under ten times. The gene calls are TRBV28 and TRBJ1-5; possible D gene TRBD1, 6 bases. The CDR3 has 16 residues. From germline, CDR1 is MDHEN and CDR2 SYDVKM. V shed 5 bases and J shed 0 bases, with 14 bases lying between them. For the CDR3, the DNA is TGTGCCAGCAGTCACAGGACAGTGAATAGCAATCAGCCCCAGCATTTT. Protein sequence: CASSHRTVNSNQPQHF.

CDR3 bases: TGTGCCAGTGCGCGGGGGGGAGAATCCTACAATGAGCAGTTCTTC. Protein: CASARGGESYNEQFF. This chain connects TRBV6-4 to TRBJ2-1; 9 bases agree with TRBD2. Germline CDR1 MRHNA, CDR2 SNTAGT. Trimming at V came to 9 bases and at J to 1 base, leaving 7 bases not matched to a gene. This CDR3 is 15 amino acids long.

The chain carries TRBV9 and TRBJ2-7; 11 nucleotides agree with TRBD2. From germline, CDR1 is SGDLS and CDR2 YYNGEE. The CDR3 consists of 17 residues. After removal of 0 bases from V and 7 bases from J, the junction contained 12 bases not matched to a gene. The CDR3 coding sequence is TGTGCCAGCAGCGTAGCTACGGGGGGGCTAGCGGGAGGTGAGCAGTACTTC. It codes for CASSVATGGLAGGEQYF.

This chain joins TRBV7-6 and TRBJ1-2; D unclear. This CDR3 has 14 amino acids. Trimming removed 1 base at V and 0 bases at J, with 6 bases between. Germline V gene lookup returns CDR1 SGHVS and CDR2 FNYEAQ. DNA for the CDR3: TGTGCCAGCAGCTTAGGGGGAACTAACTATGGCTACACCTTC. It yields the protein CASSLGGTNYGYTF. Full variable domain (outside the CDR3, taken from reference TRBV7-6 and TRBJ1-2): GAGVSQSPRYKVTKRGQDVALRCDPISGHVSLYWYRQALGQGPEFLTYFNYEAQQDKSGLPNDRFSAERPEGSISTLTIQRTEQRDSAMYRCASSLGGTNYGYTFGSGTRLTVV.

V and J are TRBV4-2 and TRBJ1-2, with D possibly matching TRBD1 (6 bases). The CDR3 is 14 residues long. Trimming cost V 2 bases and J 4 bases, with 11 bases left between them. CDR1 and CDR2 from the germline V gene are LGHNA and YNFKEQ. The CDR3, as DNA: TGTGCCAGCAGCCAAACGGACAGTGGCTATGGCTACACCTTC. It specifies CASSQTDSGYGYTF.

The chain joins TRBV6-1 to TRBJ1-4; 8 positions agree with TRBD1. V lost 4 bases, J lost 3 bases, and 1 base stayed unmatched. Per the germline V gene, CDR1 is MNHNS and CDR2 is SASEGT. This CDR3 is 14 amino acids long. This CDR3 reads CASSATGANEKLFF. As DNA, the CDR3 is TGTGCCAGCAGTGCGACAGGGGCTAATGAAAAACTGTTTTTT.

The genes are TRBV4-2 and TRBJ2-2, with no clear D. CDR1 LGHNA and CDR2 YNFKEQ come from the germline V gene. This CDR3 region has 13 residues. The V end was cut by 4 bases, the J end by 6 bases, with 9 bases between. This CDR3 is CASSPRQSGELFF. CDR3 DNA sequence: TGTGCCAGCAGCCCCCGTCAGTCCGGGGAGCTGTTTTTT.

The chain links TRBV4-2 to TRBJ2-1, with TRBD2 matching over 8 bases. This CDR3 has 17 amino acids. The ends lost 0 bases at V and 5 bases at J; junction bases unmatched: 9. Germline CDR1 is LGHNA and CDR2 is YNFKEQ. The CDR3: CASSQELAAPGDNEQFF. CDR3 DNA: TGTGCCAGCAGCCAAGAACTAGCGGCCCCGGGGGACAATGAGCAGTTCTTC.

The chain has TRBV5-4 and TRBJ2-7; D call uncertain. CDR1 SGHNT and CDR2 YYREEE come from the germline V gene (reference sequence). The CDR3 has 15 amino acids. V lost 0 bases and J lost 2, with 12 bases in between. CDR3 bases: TGTGCCAGCAGCTTGGAAGGACGACTTGCCTACGAGCAGTACTTC. Protein sequence: CASSLEGRLAYEQYF.

The chain recombines TRBV7-2 with TRBJ2-2; 11 nucleotides align to TRBD2. V gave up 0 bases and J gave up 5 bases; unmatched junction bases: 5. CDR1 and CDR2 from the germline V gene are SGHTA and FQGNSA. The CDR3 length is 17 residues. The DNA for the CDR3 is TGTGCCAGCAGCTTAGCTAGCGGGAGGGCCCGAACCGGGGAGCTGTTTTTT. It codes for CASSLASGRARTGELFF.

This clone has just a few counts. The rearrangement uses TRBV5-5 and TRBJ2-3; 8 bases are shared with TRBD2. The length of the CDR3 is 17 residues. CDR1 and CDR2 from the germline V gene are SGHKS and YYEKEE (reference sequence). With 0 bases clipped from V and 0 bases from J, the junction kept 6 bases outside the gene matches. CDR3 amino acids: CASSLGFGGGSTDTQYF. The DNA of the CDR3 is TGTGCCAGCAGCTTGGGATTCGGCGGGGGGAGCACAGATACGCAGTATTTT.

The chain is built from TRBV11-2 and TRBJ2-3; possible D gene TRBD2, 6 bases. This CDR3 region has 14 residues. Per the germline V gene, CDR1 is SGHAT and CDR2 is FQNNGV. The ends were cut back, 5 bases at V and 9 bases at J, with 18 bases in the middle. The CDR3 nucleotides read TGTGCCAGCAGCCCCTCGCTAGCGTCTGGCACGCAGTATTTT. Protein sequence: CASSPSLASGTQYF.

The J gene is TRBJ2-7, the V gene TRBV7-2, with 11 bases identical to TRBD2. With 5 bases clipped from V and 6 bases from J, the junction kept 12 bases outside the gene matches. The CDR3 has 16 amino acids. Germline V lookup: CDR1 SGHTA, CDR2 FQGNSA. The CDR3 here is CASSPRRTSGYPEQYF. CDR3 DNA: TGTGCCAGCAGCCCCCGCCGGACTAGCGGGTACCCCGAGCAGTACTTC.

This clone has a handful of counts. The CDR3, as DNA: TGTGCCAGCAGTGAGACATACGGAGGGGGCGGCAGCTACACCTTC. It yields the protein CASSETYGGGGSYTF. The V gene is TRBV6-1, the J gene TRBJ1-2, with 7 bases matching TRBD1. CDR3 length equals 15 residues. CDR1 is MNHNS, CDR2 SASEGT, per germline. V gave up 3 bases and J gave up 9 bases; unmatched junction bases: 13.

The chain couples TRBV6-4 to TRBJ2-3; 12 bases fit TRBD2. Germline V gene sequence: CDR1 MRHNA, CDR2 SNTAGT. V trimming: 6 bases; J trimming: 5 bases; junction bases outside the gene matches: 3. CDR3 length equals 14 residues. CDR3 nucleotide sequence: TGTGCCAGCAGCCCGGGACTAGCGGGAGATACGCAGTATTTT. It is translated as CASSPGLAGDTQYF.

With regard to this clone: This clone may be a read error of a much larger clone one base away. CDR3 region: CASSLTVNTEAFF. The CDR3 DNA is TGTGCCAGCAGCTTAACAGTGAACACTGAAGCTTTCTTT. The V gene is TRBV7-9, the J gene TRBJ1-1, with D hard to call. V was pared by 2 bases and J by 0 bases, with 4 bases between. Germline assignment: CDR1 SEHNR and CDR2 FQNEAQ (reference sequence). The CDR3 totals 13 residues.

The rearrangement joins TRBV28 to TRBJ2-7; D tentatively reads TRBD1 or TRBD2 (5 bases each). In germline, CDR1 is MDHEN, CDR2 SYDVKM. The CDR3 covers 13 residues. Between the trimmed V and J ends, which lost 7 bases and 1 base, there was a span of 11 bases. CDR3 nucleotides: TGTGCCAGCACCGGGGACGCTTCCTACGAGCAGTACTTC. Encoded protein: CASTGDASYEQYF.

The genes are TRBV7-9 and TRBJ2-3, with TRBD2 as a possible D gene (6 bases). This CDR3 contains 15 residues. The germline gives CDR1 SEHNR, CDR2 FQNEAQ (reference sequence). V shed 1 base and J shed 0 bases, with 8 bases lying between them. DNA for the CDR3: TGTGCCAGCAGCTTAGGTAGCGGAAGCACAGATACGCAGTATTTT. Translation gives CASSLGSGSTDTQYF.